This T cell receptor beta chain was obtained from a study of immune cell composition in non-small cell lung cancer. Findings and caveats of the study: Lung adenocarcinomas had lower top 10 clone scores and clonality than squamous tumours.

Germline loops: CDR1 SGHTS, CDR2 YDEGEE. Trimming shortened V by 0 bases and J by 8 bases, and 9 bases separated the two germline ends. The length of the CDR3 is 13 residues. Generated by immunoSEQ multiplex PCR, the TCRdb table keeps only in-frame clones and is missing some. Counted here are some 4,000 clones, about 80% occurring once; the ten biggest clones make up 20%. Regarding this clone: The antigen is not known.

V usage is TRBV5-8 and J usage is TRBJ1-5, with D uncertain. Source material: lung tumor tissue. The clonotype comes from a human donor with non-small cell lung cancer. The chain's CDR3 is CASSLEGSKPQHF. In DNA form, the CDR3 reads TGTGCCAGCAGCTTGGAGGGCAGTAAGCCCCAGCATTTT.